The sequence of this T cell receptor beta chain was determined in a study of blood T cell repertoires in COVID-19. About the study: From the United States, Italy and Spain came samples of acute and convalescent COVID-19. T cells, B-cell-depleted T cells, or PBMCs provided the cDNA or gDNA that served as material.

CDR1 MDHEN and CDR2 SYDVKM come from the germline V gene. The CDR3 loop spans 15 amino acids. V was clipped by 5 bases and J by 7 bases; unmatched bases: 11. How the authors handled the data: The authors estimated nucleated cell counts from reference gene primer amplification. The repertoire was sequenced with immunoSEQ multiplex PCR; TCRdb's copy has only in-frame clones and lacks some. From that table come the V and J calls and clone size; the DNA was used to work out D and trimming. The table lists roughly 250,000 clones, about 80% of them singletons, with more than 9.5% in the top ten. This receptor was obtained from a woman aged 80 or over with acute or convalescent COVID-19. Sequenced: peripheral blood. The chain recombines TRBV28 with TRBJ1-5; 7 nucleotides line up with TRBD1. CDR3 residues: CASSHGNRGLQPQHF. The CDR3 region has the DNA TGTGCCAGCAGTCATGGGAACAGGGGACTCCAGCCCCAGCATTTT.